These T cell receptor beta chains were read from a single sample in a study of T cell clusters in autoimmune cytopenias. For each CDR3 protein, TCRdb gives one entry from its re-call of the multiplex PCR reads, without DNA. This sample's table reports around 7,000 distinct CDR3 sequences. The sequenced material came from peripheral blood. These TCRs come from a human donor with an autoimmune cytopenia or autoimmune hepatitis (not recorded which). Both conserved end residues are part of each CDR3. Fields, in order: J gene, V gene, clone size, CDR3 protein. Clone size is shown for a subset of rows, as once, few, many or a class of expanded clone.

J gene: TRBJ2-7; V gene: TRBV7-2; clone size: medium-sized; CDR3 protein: CASSLDGSSYEQYF
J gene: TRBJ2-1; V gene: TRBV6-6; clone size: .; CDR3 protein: CASSYRRPEGNEQFF
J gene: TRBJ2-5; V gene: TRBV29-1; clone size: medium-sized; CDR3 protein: CSVEIGETQYF
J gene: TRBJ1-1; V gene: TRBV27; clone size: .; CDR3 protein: CASKPLRGPEAFF
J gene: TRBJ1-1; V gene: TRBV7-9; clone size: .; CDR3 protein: CASSSSDRGVLLNTEAFF
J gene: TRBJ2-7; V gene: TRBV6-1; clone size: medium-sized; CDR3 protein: CASSERGRAEQYF
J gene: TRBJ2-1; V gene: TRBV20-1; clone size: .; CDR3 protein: CSAPGAIHEQFF
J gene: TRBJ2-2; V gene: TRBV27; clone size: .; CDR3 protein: CASSTAGGVNTGELFF
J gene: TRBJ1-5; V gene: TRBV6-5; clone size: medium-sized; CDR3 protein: CASRGQGFNQPQHF
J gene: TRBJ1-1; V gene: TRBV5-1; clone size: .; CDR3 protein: CASSFQGQNTEAFF
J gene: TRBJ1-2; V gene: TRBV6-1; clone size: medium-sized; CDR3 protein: CAASRGIYGYTF
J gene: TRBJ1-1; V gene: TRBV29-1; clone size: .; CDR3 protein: CSAQGADRGNTEAFF
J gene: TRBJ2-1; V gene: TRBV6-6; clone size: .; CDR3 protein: CASSLFRTSGRDDEQFF
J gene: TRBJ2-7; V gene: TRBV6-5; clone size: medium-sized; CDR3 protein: CASSYGTGTYEQYF
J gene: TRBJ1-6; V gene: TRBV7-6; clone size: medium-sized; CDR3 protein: CASSAGSGLNSPLHF
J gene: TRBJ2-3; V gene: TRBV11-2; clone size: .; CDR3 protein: CASSLHGRTWADTQYF
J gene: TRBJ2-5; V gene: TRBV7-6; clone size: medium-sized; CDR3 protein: CASSPEQGAGYQETQYF
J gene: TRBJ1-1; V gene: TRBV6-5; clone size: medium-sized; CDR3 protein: CASRPSGGTEAFF
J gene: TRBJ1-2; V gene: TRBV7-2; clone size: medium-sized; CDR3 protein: CASSGGQGASYGYTF